Following are 25 T cell receptor beta chains from one sample sequenced in a study of T cells in Graves' hyperthyroidism and ophthalmopathy. RNA transcripts provided the source from which TCR beta CDR3 regions were amplified. During a first-round RT-PCR of the TCR CDR3, the HTBI primer set was used. One entry per CDR3 protein, called by TCRdb with MiXCR from the multiplex PCR reads. The table has about 540,000 distinct CDR3 sequences, roughly 46% seen once. Sequenced material: peripheral blood or thyroid tissue (not recorded which). The origin of the receptors is a woman under 30 with Graves' hyperthyroidism.

In this sample, this clonotype turned up many times. The rearrangement links TRBV2 to TRBJ1-5; tentatively, D is TRBD1 (5 bases). This CDR3 is built from 15 residues. Germline loops: CDR1 SNHLY, CDR2 FYNNEI. Trimming cost V 2 bases and J 0 bases, with 8 bases left between them. CDR3 region: CASSEFDSSNQPQHF. CDR3 sequence (DNA): TGTGCCAGCAGTGAATTTGACAGTAGCAATCAGCCCCAGCATTTT.

The chain is built from TRBV20-1 and TRBJ2-5, with 12 bases aligning to TRBD2. The V segment lost 4 bases and the J segment 4 bases; nucleotides outside the gene matches: 4. The CDR3 runs to 14 residues. Germline CDR1 DFQATT, CDR2 SNEGSKA (reference sequence). The CDR3 loop is CSAKGTSGSETQYF. In nucleotides, the CDR3 is TGCAGTGCTAAAGGGACTAGCGGGTCAGAGACCCAGTACTTC.

This chain links TRBV5-1 with TRBJ2-7, with 9 positions matching TRBD1. Germline loops: CDR1 SGHRS, CDR2 YFSETQ. The V segment lost 5 bases and the J segment 6 bases; nucleotides outside the gene matches: 9. This CDR3 has 14 amino acids. CDR3 sequence reads: CASRPRDRAFEQYF. The CDR3 DNA follows: TGCGCCAGCAGACCCCGGGACAGGGCCTTCGAGCAGTACTTC.

This chain connects TRBV19 to TRBJ1-2; D remains ambiguous. CDR3 length: 14 residues. The V end lost 3 bases, the J end lost 6 bases, and 14 bases lay between the germline ends. Germline V gene data show CDR1 as LNHDA and CDR2 as SQIVND (reference sequence). The DNA of the CDR3 is TGTGCCAGTAGTATTCCGTGGACTGATGATGGCTACACCTTC. It codes for CASSIPWTDDGYTF.

This clonotype was found many times. The V and J genes are TRBV2 and TRBJ1-2; the D is unclear. This CDR3 has 13 residues. V lost 3 bases, J lost 0 bases, and 5 bases lay in between. The germline gives CDR1 SNHLY, CDR2 FYNNEI. For the CDR3, the DNA is TGTGCCAGCAGTGAGACCTCTAACTATGGCTACACCTTC. Amino acids: CASSETSNYGYTF.

This clonotype came up many times. The rearrangement uses TRBV29-1 and TRBJ1-2; unclear D gene. Germline V CDR1 and CDR2: SQVTM, ANQGSEA. Trimming took 7 bases from V and 2 from J, leaving 11 bases between them. The CDR3 totals 12 residues. Here the CDR3 DNA reads TGCAGCGCTGGACGGGAAAACTATGGCTACACCTTC. This sequence encodes CSAGRENYGYTF.

The rearrangement links TRBV12-3 or TRBV12-4 to TRBJ1-2; 10 nucleotides align to TRBD1. The CDR3 covers 15 residues. After removal of 2 bases from V and 2 bases from J, the junction contained 2 bases not matched to a gene. CDR3 region: CASSLQGQGNYGYTF. In DNA, the CDR3 is TGTGCCAGCAGTTTACAGGGACAGGGGAACTATGGCTACACCTTC.

Details on this clonotype: A much larger clone differs by one base, so this may be a read error. CDR3 region: CAGSFGTSGANVLTF. The CDR3 DNA follows: TGTGCCGGCAGCTTTGGAACCTCTGGGGCCAACGTCCTGACTTTC. The V gene is TRBV7-9, the J gene TRBJ2-6; D is undetermined. This CDR3 region has 15 residues. CDR1 and CDR2 (germline): SEHNR, FQNEAQ (reference sequence).

This clonotype was seen once. The CDR3 does not close with the conserved phenylalanine or tryptophan, likely indicating a read error. The chain uses TRBV2 and TRBJ2-5, with 9 bases fitting TRBD1. The CDR3 loop spans 13 amino acids. Trimming took 6 bases from V and 2 from J; bases not matched to a gene: 1. The germline V gene has CDR1 SNHLY and CDR2 FYNNEI. As DNA, the CDR3 is TGTGCCAGCAGGGGACAGGGTCAAGAGACCCAGTACCTC. This codes for CASRGQGQETQYL.

The genes are TRBV12-3 or TRBV12-4 and TRBJ2-7; 7 nucleotides align to TRBD1. This CDR3 has 15 residues. V dropped 3 bases and J dropped 0; count of bases not matched to a gene: 5. The CDR3 DNA sequence: TGTGCCAGCAGTTTCGCCGGGACAGCCTCCTACGAGCAGTACTTC. The encoded protein is CASSFAGTASYEQYF.

The rearrangement uses TRBV12-3 or TRBV12-4 and TRBJ1-2; 8 bases map to TRBD1. The CDR3 extends over 13 amino acids. The CDR3 sequence is CASGSQGARGYTF. Here the CDR3 DNA reads TGTGCTAGTGGTTCGCAGGGGGCTCGTGGCTACACCTTC.

This clonotype was detected many times. V is TRBV20-1 and J is TRBJ1-2; TRBD1 matches at 8 bases. Germline V CDR1 and CDR2: DFQATT, SNEGSKA (reference sequence). V was pared by 5 bases and J by 1 base, with 3 bases of the junction left unmatched. The CDR3 length is 13 residues. CDR3 sequence reads: CSAAGQVNYGYTF. CDR3 sequence (DNA): TGCAGTGCTGCGGGACAGGTTAACTATGGCTACACCTTC.

The chain uses TRBV2 and TRBJ1-5; 8 positions agree with TRBD1. Germline loops: CDR1 SNHLY, CDR2 FYNNEI. Trimming removed 8 bases from V and 2 bases from J; junction bases left unmatched: 5. There are 14 residues in the CDR3. The CDR3 region has the DNA TGTGCCAGCCAGGGGGCGCGGGGCAATCAGCCCCAGCATTTT. Amino acid sequence: CASQGARGNQPQHF.

This clonotype was recorded at least ten times. The chain recombines TRBV24-1 with TRBJ1-4; D unclear. Trimming removed 4 bases from V and 0 bases from J, with 8 bases in between. Germline CDR1 and CDR2: KGHDR and SFDVKD. The CDR3 is 15 amino acids. The CDR3 sequence: CATSDGVATNEKLFF. The CDR3 bases are TGTGCCACCAGTGACGGTGTTGCAACTAATGAAAAACTGTTTTTT.

This sequence joins TRBV3-1 and TRBJ1-5; D unresolved. The CDR3 is 11 amino acids. Trimming pared 10 bases from V and 4 bases from J, leaving 8 bases between. In germline, CDR1 is LGHDT, CDR2 YNNKEL (reference sequence). In nucleotides, the CDR3 is TGTGCCACCAGAACGAATCAGCCCCAGCATTTT. Residues: CATRTNQPQHF.

V is TRBV19 and J is TRBJ1-1, with D possibly being TRBD1 (6 bases). Germline V CDR1 and CDR2: LNHDA, SQIVND (reference sequence). The CDR3 is made up of 14 amino acids. Trimming took off 1 base at V and 5 bases at J, with 11 bases between the two ends. CDR3 nucleotides: TGTGCCAGTAGTATAGGGGGGGGCGCGACTGAAGCTTTCTTT. Protein sequence: CASSIGGGATEAFF.

The rearrangement links TRBV20-1 to TRBJ1-2; 8 nucleotides match TRBD1. Per the germline V gene, CDR1 is DFQATT and CDR2 is SNEGSKA (reference sequence). Trimming cost V 2 bases and J 8 bases; bases outside gene matches: 4. CDR3 length equals 12 residues. The CDR3 sequence: CSARTTGEGYTF. The DNA of the CDR3 is TGCAGTGCTAGAACGACAGGGGAGGGCTACACCTTC.

Remarks on this clonotype: The conserved closing phenylalanine or tryptophan is absent in this CDR3, likely reflecting a read error. The gene calls are TRBV25-1 and TRBJ1-2; D call uncertain. This CDR3 is built from 13 residues. Trimming pared 5 bases from V and 0 bases from J, leaving 7 bases between. Germline-derived CDR1 and CDR2 are MGHDK and SYGVNS. CDR3 DNA: TGTGCCAGCAGTTTAACTACTAACTATGGCTACACCCTC. It is translated as CASSLTTNYGYTL.

The genes are TRBV25-1 and TRBJ1-6; D might be TRBD1 (6 bases). The CDR3 has 15 amino acids. Germline CDR1 MGHDK, CDR2 SYGVNS. The V gene lost 6 bases and the J gene lost 5 bases, with 14 bases spanning the gap. The CDR3: CASSLTGCDNSPLHF. The CDR3 nucleotides are TGTGCCAGCAGCCTAACAGGGTGTGATAATTCACCCCTCCACTTT. The variable domain in full, with the rest retrieved from reference TRBV25-1 and TRBJ1-6, is EADIYQTPRYLVIGTGKKITLECSQTMGHDKMYWYQQDPGMELHLIHYSYGVNSTEKGDLSSESTVSRIRTEHFPLTLESARPSHTSQYLCASSLTGCDNSPLHFGNGTRLTVT.

A few counts support this clonotype. The chain carries TRBV13 and TRBJ1-3; D is unclear. With 5 bases removed from V and 0 bases from J, the gap between germline ends came to 11 bases. The germline gives CDR1 PRHDT, CDR2 FYEKMQ (reference sequence). The CDR3 is 15 residues long. In nucleotides, the CDR3 is TGTGCCAGCAGCCAAGTCCTCATCTCTGGAAACACCATATATTTT. Its translation is CASSQVLISGNTIYF.

There are a few counts of this clonotype. The V and J genes are TRBV9 and TRBJ2-7, with D perhaps matching TRBD2 (6 bases). Looked up from germline, CDR1 is SGDLS and CDR2 is YYNGEE. V dropped 1 base and J dropped 3 bases, with 11 bases sitting between them. The CDR3 extends over 14 amino acids. CDR3 region: CASSVSGRDYEQYF. As DNA, the CDR3 is TGTGCCAGCAGCGTAAGTGGGCGGGACTACGAGCAGTACTTC. Full variable domain (outside the CDR3, taken from reference TRBV9 and TRBJ2-7): DSGVTQTPKHLITATGQRVTLRCSPRSGDLSVYWYQQSLDQGLQFLIQYYNGEERAKGNILERFSAQQFPDLHSELNLSSLELGDSALYFCASSVSGRDYEQYFGPGTRLTVT.

There are many counts of this clonotype. The chain employs TRBV9 and TRBJ1-2; the D is unclear. V gave up 5 bases and J gave up 8 bases, with 13 bases separating them. CDR1 and CDR2 from the germline V gene are SGDLS and YYNGEE. The CDR3 has 12 amino acids. The CDR3 region is CASRSGIQGYTF. CDR3 sequence (DNA): TGTGCCAGCAGGTCGGGCATACAGGGCTACACCTTC.

This chain links TRBV25-1 with TRBJ2-2; 9 nucleotides line up with TRBD2. Germline-derived CDR1 and CDR2 are MGHDK and SYGVNS. The junction had 9 bases not matched to a gene; V was cut back by 5 bases and J by 2 bases. The CDR3 spans 17 residues. CDR3 residues: CASSYSAGGGNTGELFF. The CDR3 DNA follows: TGTGCCAGCAGTTACTCGGCGGGAGGGGGAAACACCGGGGAGCTGTTTTTT.

This clonotype was seen a few times. A junction boundary mismatches the germline segment, possibly from a read error. The rearrangement links TRBV7-9 to TRBJ2-7; D tentatively fits TRBD1 or TRBD2 (5 bases each). Per the germline V gene, CDR1 is SEHNR and CDR2 is FQNEAQ (reference sequence). The CDR3 consists of 15 residues. This CDR3 is CASSQGWDGSYEQYF. Written as DNA, the CDR3 is TGCGCCAGCAGCCAGGGATGGGACGGCTCCTACGAGCAGTACTTC.

This clonotype was seen many times. The chain recombines TRBV29-1 with TRBJ2-2; D remains ambiguous. The CDR3 totals 12 residues. With 4 bases removed from V and 7 bases from J, the gap between germline ends came to 10 bases. In germline, CDR1 is SQVTM, CDR2 ANQGSEA. In DNA form, the CDR3 reads TGCAGCGTTGGGTCCGCCCGCGGGGAGCTGTTTTTT. This encodes CSVGSARGELFF.